These 26 T cell receptor beta chains share one sample of origin, sequenced in a study of cytomegalovirus exposure and HLA in healthy donors. A multiplex PCR was run with 60 Vbeta primers and 13 Jbeta primers. Assay: immunoSEQ multiplex PCR; the TCRdb copy retains only in-frame clones and omits some. The sample holds about 120,000 clones; over 60% are singletons and the top ten take 2.5% to 3.5%. The sequenced material came from PBMCs. These receptors came from a woman aged 25-40 years in good health and CMV-seropositive.

This clone was seen at least ten times. J is TRBJ1-1 and V is TRBV2; 7 bases are a match to TRBD1. Germline trimming cut 6 bases from V and 4 bases from J; bases unmatched to any gene: 5. There are 13 residues in the CDR3. CDR1 is SNHLY, CDR2 FYNNEI, per germline. The CDR3 reads CASRLTGATEAFF. In DNA form, the CDR3 reads TGTGCCAGCAGACTAACAGGGGCCACTGAAGCTTTCTTT.

The chain uses TRBV28 and TRBJ1-2; weak D call: TRBD1 (5 bases). V was pared by 8 bases and J by 3 bases, with 13 bases between. The germline V gene has CDR1 MDHEN and CDR2 SYDVKM. The CDR3 spans 13 residues. The CDR3 DNA sequence: TGTGCCAGCGGATCGCGCAGGGACTATGGCTACACCTTC. Translation: CASGSRRDYGYTF.

The chain uses TRBV6-1 and TRBJ2-3; 8 bases align to TRBD1. In germline, CDR1 is MNHNS, CDR2 SASEGT. Trimming at V came to 1 base and at J to 5 bases, leaving 8 bases not matched to a gene. The CDR3 consists of 16 residues. The CDR3 loop reads CASSEVGQGAGDTQYF. The CDR3 DNA reads TGTGCCAGCAGTGAAGTTGGGCAGGGGGCCGGAGATACGCAGTATTTT.

The chain joins TRBV7-8 to TRBJ2-1; a possible D gene is TRBD1 (5 bases). The CDR3 runs 15 residues. V was clipped by 1 base and J by 7 bases, with 14 bases between them. Germline V gives CDR1 SGHVS, CDR2 FQNEAQ. CDR3 amino acids: CASSLVGAQGNEQFF. In nucleotides, the CDR3 is TGTGCCAGCAGCTTAGTTGGGGCTCAAGGGAATGAGCAGTTCTTC.

The rearrangement joins TRBV4-1 to TRBJ2-3; the match to TRBD2 covers 15 bases. There are 21 residues in the CDR3. Germline values: CDR1 MGHRA, CDR2 YSYEKL. Losses at the gene ends were 3 bases for V and 0 bases for J; bases not matched to a gene: 13. As DNA, the CDR3 is TGCGCCAGCAGCCACCCCGGGACTAGCGGGGGGACACGGGATAGCACAGATACGCAGTATTTT. Its translation is CASSHPGTSGGTRDSTDTQYF.

A few counts support this clone. The chain employs TRBV9 and TRBJ1-4, with 7 bases aligning to TRBD1. Germline lookup yields CDR1 SGDLS and CDR2 YYNGEE. CDR3 length: 15 amino acids. The J segment lost 1 base and the V segment lost 4 bases, leaving 4 bases of the junction unmatched. The CDR3 reads CASSPRQGTNEKLFF. The CDR3 nucleotides are TGTGCCAGCAGCCCCCGACAGGGAACTAATGAAAAACTGTTTTTT.

This clone was observed a few times. This rearrangement joins TRBV5-4 to TRBJ2-1, with TRBD2 identical over 8 bases. Germline CDR1 and CDR2: SGHNT and YYREEE (reference sequence). CDR3 length equals 18 residues. J gave up 0 bases and V 5 bases, and 13 bases lay outside the gene matches. The CDR3 DNA reads as TGTGCCAGCAGTCATCGGACTAGCCAATCGAGCTCCTACAATGAGCAGTTCTTC. Protein sequence: CASSHRTSQSSSYNEQFF.

The J gene is TRBJ1-1, the V gene TRBV4-3; no definite D call. The CDR3 length is 14 residues. V lost 8 bases and J lost 1, with 14 bases in between. The V gene's germline CDR1 is LGHNA and CDR2 YSLEER. The CDR3 bases are TGCGCCAGCTGTTTGAAGATAGCGAACACTGAAGCTTTCTTT. Translated: CASCLKIANTEAFF.

A few counts support this clone. The J gene is TRBJ1-1, the V gene TRBV7-2; no definite D call. The ends were cut back, 0 bases at V and 1 base at J, with 12 bases in the middle. Germline CDR1 SGHTA, CDR2 FQGNSA. The length of the CDR3 is 16 residues. The CDR3 coding sequence is TGTGCCAGCAGCTTAGCGTTGGCAGGCCCGAACACTGAAGCTTTCTTT. Amino acid sequence: CASSLALAGPNTEAFF.

This sequence joins TRBV2 and TRBJ2-7; D might be TRBD1 (6 bases). Between the trimmed V and J ends, which lost 3 bases and 0 bases, there was a span of 12 bases. Germline V gives CDR1 SNHLY, CDR2 FYNNEI. The CDR3 extends over 15 amino acids. The CDR3 coding sequence is TGTGCCAGCAGTGATAGACAGGCCTTCTCCTACGAGCAGTACTTC. Amino acids: CASSDRQAFSYEQYF.

This rearrangement joins TRBV4-3 to TRBJ2-7; 8 bases line up with TRBD1. The ends lost 4 bases at V and 5 bases at J; junction bases unmatched: 10. Germline CDR1 reads LGHNA; CDR2 reads YSLEER. The CDR3 is made up of 15 amino acids. For the CDR3, the DNA is TGCGCCAGCAGCCGGTCGCGACAGGGGATCGACGAGCAGTACTTC. Its protein is CASSRSRQGIDEQYF.

This chain links TRBV4-2 with TRBJ2-1; a weak D match, TRBD2 (5 bases). V gave up 2 bases and J gave up 1 base, with 12 bases separating them. This CDR3 is built from 16 residues. CDR1 and CDR2 (germline): LGHNA, YNFKEQ. The CDR3, as DNA: TGTGCCAGCAGCCAAAAGGACTCCTTTTCCTACAATGAGCAGTTCTTC. Amino acid sequence: CASSQKDSFSYNEQFF.

This chain links TRBV28 with TRBJ2-2; D may be TRBD2 (6 bases). CDR3 size: 17 residues. The V gene lost 6 bases and the J gene lost 1 base, with 18 bases spanning the gap. The germline V gene has CDR1 MDHEN and CDR2 SYDVKM. This CDR3 is CASRLPGGAVNTGELFF. Here the CDR3 DNA reads TGTGCCAGCAGATTACCCGGGGGTGCGGTGAACACCGGGGAGCTGTTTTTT.

This clone has a handful of counts. The chain links TRBV15 to TRBJ2-1, with 8 nucleotides matching TRBD1. Germline assignment: CDR1 LNHNV and CDR2 YYDKDF (reference sequence). The J segment lost 6 bases and the V segment lost 2 bases, leaving 12 bases of the junction unmatched. The CDR3 has 17 amino acids. As DNA, the CDR3 is TGTGCCACCAGCAGAAAAACAGACGGGACAGGAGGCAATGAGCAGTTCTTC. This codes for CATSRKTDGTGGNEQFF.

The CDR3 DNA reads as TGTGCCAGCAGGGCAGGTTCTCGGGAGCAGTACTTC. This gives the protein CASRAGSREQYF. The chain has TRBV28 and TRBJ2-7; no firm D call. V lost 6 bases and J 7 bases, leaving 13 bases between the germline ends. From germline, CDR1 is MDHEN and CDR2 SYDVKM. The CDR3 is 12 amino acids.

The chain employs TRBV5-5 and TRBJ2-7; 7 bases match TRBD1. Trimming at V came to 5 bases and at J to 2 bases, leaving 16 bases not matched to a gene. Looked up from germline, CDR1 is SGHKS and CDR2 is YYEKEE (reference sequence). The CDR3 runs 17 residues. The CDR3 nucleotides are TGTGCCAGCAGTCGACAAGGGACAGCGTCGAACCCCTACGAGCAGTACTTC. Its translation: CASSRQGTASNPYEQYF. The whole variable domain, remainder taken from reference TRBV5-5 and TRBJ2-7, is DAGVTQSPTHLIKTRGQQVTLRCSPISGHKSVSWYQQVLGQGPQFIFQYYEKEERGRGNFPDRFSARQFPNYSSELNVNALLLGDSALYLCASSRQGTASNPYEQYFGPGTRLTVT.

V is TRBV6-1 and J is TRBJ1-6; D not certain. CDR1 and CDR2 (germline): MNHNS, SASEGT. Deletions cut 8 bases from V and 2 bases from J, with 13 bases between. CDR3 length: 15 residues. The CDR3 protein is CASEGNRAYNSPLHF. The CDR3 DNA reads TGTGCCAGCGAGGGTAACAGAGCCTATAATTCACCCCTCCACTTT.

CDR3 nucleotide sequence: TGTGCCAGCAGCCAAGAGAGGGGGACCCGGGAGCTGTTTTTT. Its translation is CASSQERGTRELFF. The gene calls are TRBV4-2 and TRBJ2-2; possibly TRBD1 for D (6 bases). V shed 0 bases and J shed 9 bases, with 11 bases lying between them. The CDR3 has 14 residues. Germline V gives CDR1 LGHNA, CDR2 YNFKEQ.

The V and J genes are TRBV4-3 and TRBJ2-2; 8 positions match TRBD1. After removal of 1 base from V and 1 base from J, the junction contained 5 bases not matched to a gene. CDR1 is LGHNA and CDR2 is YSLEER in the germline V gene. The CDR3 sequence is 17 residues long. Written as DNA, the CDR3 is TGCGCCAGCAGCCAAGCCCCCGGGACAGGGAACACCGGGGAGCTGTTTTTT. Amino acid sequence: CASSQAPGTGNTGELFF.

This clone is a singleton in its sample. The chain carries TRBV18 and TRBJ1-6, with TRBD1 matching 7 bases. Germline values: CDR1 KGHSH, CDR2 LQKENI. J lost 4 bases, V lost 3 bases, and 0 bases had no gene match. The CDR3 is 14 residues long. The CDR3 reads CASSPGQYNSPLHF. For the CDR3, the DNA is TGTGCCAGCTCACCGGGACAGTATAATTCACCCCTCCACTTT.

The chain has TRBV6-5 and TRBJ2-5, with TRBD2 as a possible D gene (6 bases). Germline V gene lookup returns CDR1 MNHEY and CDR2 SVGAGI. This CDR3 has 15 residues. Trimming left V 3 bases short and J 5 bases short, with 16 bases between. For the CDR3, the DNA is TGTGCCAGCAGTTATGGGGGGAAAAGTTTGGAGACCCAGTACTTC. It translates to CASSYGGKSLETQYF.

This sequence joins TRBV10-3 and TRBJ2-3; 9 nucleotides line up with TRBD2. The V gene end was trimmed by 6 bases and the J gene end by 2 bases; junction bases not matched to a gene: 12. This CDR3 has 17 residues. The germline CDR1 and CDR2 sequences are ENHRY and SYGVKD. CDR3 sequence reads: CAISFGGAGGVTDTQYF. Written as DNA, the CDR3 is TGTGCCATCAGCTTCGGGGGAGCGGGGGGTGTCACAGATACGCAGTATTTT.

The chain is built from TRBV7-8 and TRBJ2-1; the match to TRBD1 covers 7 bases. The V segment lost 0 bases and the J segment 7 bases; nucleotides outside the gene matches: 3. CDR1 is SGHVS, CDR2 FQNEAQ, per germline. This CDR3 spans 14 amino acids. CDR3 residues: CASSLAGQLNEQFF. Written as DNA, the CDR3 is TGTGCCAGCAGCTTAGCGGGACAGCTGAATGAGCAGTTCTTC.

The chain uses TRBV7-2 and TRBJ2-1, with 8 positions matching TRBD1. V lost 4 bases and J lost 3; bases outside the gene matches: 17. The CDR3 totals 19 residues. Germline V gene lookup returns CDR1 SGHTA and CDR2 FQGNSA. Here the CDR3 reads CASSSLNPWTGSHYNEQFF. CDR3 in DNA: TGTGCCAGCAGCTCACTCAACCCTTGGACAGGGAGTCACTACAATGAGCAGTTCTTC.

The chain links TRBV4-1 to TRBJ1-1, with 8 bases lining up with TRBD1. V gave up 4 bases and J gave up 2 bases; unmatched junction bases: 6. The CDR3 spans 15 residues. The germline V gene encodes CDR1 MGHRA and CDR2 YSYEKL. CDR3 amino acids: CASSREDRANTEAFF. The DNA of the CDR3 is TGCGCCAGCAGCCGAGAGGACAGGGCCAACACTGAAGCTTTCTTT.

The chain combines TRBV7-9 with TRBJ2-7; D not resolved. CDR3 length: 12 amino acids. CDR1 and CDR2 (germline): SEHNR, FQNEAQ (reference sequence). V was pared by 3 bases and J by 6 bases, with 9 bases between. The CDR3, as DNA: TGTGCCAGCAGCTTTAGTTATGCCGAGCAGTACTTC. Translation: CASSFSYAEQYF.